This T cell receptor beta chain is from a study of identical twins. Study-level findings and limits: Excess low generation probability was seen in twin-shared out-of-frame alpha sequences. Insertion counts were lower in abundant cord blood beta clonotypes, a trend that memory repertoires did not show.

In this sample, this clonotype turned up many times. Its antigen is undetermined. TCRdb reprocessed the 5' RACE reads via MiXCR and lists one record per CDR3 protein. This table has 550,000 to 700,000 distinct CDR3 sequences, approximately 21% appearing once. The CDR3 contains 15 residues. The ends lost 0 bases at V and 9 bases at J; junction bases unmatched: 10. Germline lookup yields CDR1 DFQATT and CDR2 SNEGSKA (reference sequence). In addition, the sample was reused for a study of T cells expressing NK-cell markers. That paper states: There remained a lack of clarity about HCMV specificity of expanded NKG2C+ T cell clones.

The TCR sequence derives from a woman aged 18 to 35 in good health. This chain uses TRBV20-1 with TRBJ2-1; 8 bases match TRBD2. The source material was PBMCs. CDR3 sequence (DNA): TGCAGTGCTAGAGATCCTGCGGGAGGAGAAGGTGAGCAGTTCTTC. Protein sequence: CSARDPAGGEGEQFF.